This entry concerns a single T cell receptor beta chain. There are 14 residues in the CDR3. Germline lookup yields CDR1 KGHSH and CDR2 LQKENI. The V segment lost 3 bases and the J segment 6 bases; nucleotides outside the gene matches: 5. This sample is part of a study of cytomegalovirus exposure and HLA in healthy donors. This PCR relied on a set of 60 Vbeta primers and 13 Jbeta primers. TCRdb keeps only in-frame clones here, not all; method: immunoSEQ multiplex PCR. The sample lists hundreds of thousands of clones; more than 80% were seen once. The material sequenced was PBMCs. This sequence joins TRBV18 and TRBJ2-7, with TRBD1 matching 10 bases. This clonotype was sampled from a young man in good health and CMV-seronegative. The CDR3 loop reads CASSPATGGSEQYF. Written as DNA, the CDR3 is TGTGCCAGCTCACCTGCGACAGGGGGCTCCGAGCAGTACTTC.